Described below is a single T cell receptor beta chain sequence and its context. From RNA, the CDR3 regions of TCR beta chains were amplified and sequenced. After a first-round RT-PCR with HTBI primers, a second-round multiplex PCR was run. Each CDR3 protein gets one entry after TCRdb re-called the multiplex PCR reads with MiXCR. The sample lists roughly 700,000 distinct CDR3 sequences; 40% were seen once. The sample originates from a study of Graves' ophthalmopathy and Graves' hyperthyroidism. V dropped 5 bases and J dropped 3; count of bases not matched to a gene: 11. The CDR3 runs to 15 residues. Germline values: CDR1 SGDLS, CDR2 YYNGEE.

The V and J genes are TRBV9 and TRBJ2-7, with 7 bases fitting TRBD1. The sequencing sample was made of peripheral blood. The sequence came from an adult man with Graves' ophthalmopathy. The CDR3 DNA follows: TGTGCCAGCAGTATCGCCGGGACAGATCTCTACGAGCAGTACTTC. Its protein is CASSIAGTDLYEQYF.